Listed below are T cell receptor beta chains from one sample, sequenced in a study of T cell responses to AZD1222 COVID-19 vaccine. Produced via immunoSEQ multiplex PCR; TCRdb's table is partial and in-frame only. The sample yields 75,000 or so clones, approximately 90% seen once. The input for sequencing was peripheral blood, taken 28 days after the second AZD1222 dose. All receptors derive from an adult who received the AZD1222 COVID-19 vaccine. Both conserved end residues are part of each CDR3. D genes are given only for firm matches. The size of a clone is reported for some rows only, either as once, few or many, or as a class for expanded clones.

j_gene,d_gene,v_gene,abundance,CDR3nt,CDR3aa
TRBJ2-1,.,TRBV5-6,.,TGTGCCAGCAGCTGGGGGTTAGGAGCCCAGTTCTTC,CASSWGLGAQFF
TRBJ2-1,.,TRBV9,once,TGTGCCAGCAGCGTAGGAGGGCGGGACCCGCAGTTCTTC,CASSVGGRDPQFF
TRBJ2-3,.,TRBV7-3,.,TGTGCCAGCAGCTTGAGGCTAGCAGATGCCACAGATACGCAGTATTTT,CASSLRLADATDTQYF
TRBJ2-7,TRBD1,TRBV19,.,TGTGCCAGTAGTATGGGACAGGGAGCCTACGAGCAGTACTTC,CASSMGQGAYEQYF
TRBJ2-1,.,TRBV7-9,.,TGTGCCAGCAGCTGGGACTACAATGAGCAGTTCTTC,CASSWDYNEQFF
TRBJ2-3,TRBD2,TRBV7-9,.,TGTGCCAGCAGCTGGCCAAGCGGGACTAGCACAGATACGCAGTATTTT,CASSWPSGTSTDTQYF
TRBJ2-3,.,TRBV19,few,TGTGCCAGTAGTAGCTTCTTAAGGGCCAGGGCAGATACGCAGTATTTT,CASSSFLRARADTQYF
TRBJ1-2,.,TRBV2,.,TGTGCCAGCAGTCCCCGAACAGGGTACCACACCTTC,CASSPRTGYHTF
TRBJ1-4,.,TRBV9,.,TGTGCCAGCTCAATAGGACAGACAACTAATGAAAAACTGTTTTTT,CASSIGQTTNEKLFF
TRBJ2-1,TRBD2,TRBV27,.,TGTGCCAGCAGTCCCCCCCGGACTAGCGGTTCCTACAATGAGCAGTTCTTC,CASSPPRTSGSYNEQFF
TRBJ2-5,.,TRBV6-5,.,TGTGCCAGCACCTCGGAGGGCTCTCGGGAGACCCAGTACTTC,CASTSEGSRETQYF
TRBJ1-6,TRBD1,TRBV6-1,.,TGTGCCAGCAGTGGGACAGGCTATGCGAGCTCCTATAATTCACCCCTCCACTTT,CASSGTGYASSYNSPLHF
TRBJ2-3,.,TRBV5-6,.,TGTGCCAGCACCTACCGCGGGACTCGGAGCACAGATACGCAGTATTTT,CASTYRGTRSTDTQYF
TRBJ2-5,TRBD2,TRBV7-7,.,TGTGCCAGCAGCTCTGGCTTGGGACTAGCTCAAGAGACCCAGTACTTC,CASSSGLGLAQETQYF
TRBJ2-2,.,TRBV4-3,.,TGCGCCAGCAGCCAGGGGGCAGGGGCGAACACCGGGGAGCTGTTTTTT,CASSQGAGANTGELFF
TRBJ2-2,TRBD2,TRBV7-3,.,TGTGCCAGCAGCTTAACCGGACTAGCGGACACCGGGGAGCTGTTTTTT,CASSLTGLADTGELFF
TRBJ2-7,TRBD1,TRBV29-1,.,TGCAGCGTAGGCCGACAGGGGACGGACGAGCAGTACTTC,CSVGRQGTDEQYF
TRBJ2-4,.,TRBV5-1,few,TGCGCCAGCAGCCTAGGACCCGAGGGGGGTAGCATTCAGTACTTC,CASSLGPEGGSIQYF
TRBJ1-3,.,TRBV27,.,TGTGCCAGCAGTTTCACGAACAACAGGGCGTACCCCATATATTTT,CASSFTNNRAYPIYF
TRBJ1-5,.,TRBV6-4,.,TGTGCCAGCAGTGACCCGTCCGACAGTCTAGACAATCAGCCCCAGCATTTT,CASSDPSDSLDNQPQHF
TRBJ1-6,.,TRBV30,.,TGTGCCTGGAGCGTTCTAAATTCACCCCTCCACTTT,CAWSVLNSPLHF
TRBJ2-5,TRBD2,TRBV4-1,few,TGCGCCAGCAGCCTGGGACTAGTGGACAAAGAGACCCAGTACTTC,CASSLGLVDKETQYF
TRBJ2-5,.,TRBV5-1,.,TGCGCCAGCAGCTTGGCAGTGGGGTTAGAGACCCAGTACTTC,CASSLAVGLETQYF
TRBJ2-5,.,TRBV2,.,TGTGCCAGCAAGAAGCGTCCACAAGAGACCCAGTACTTC,CASKKRPQETQYF
TRBJ2-1,TRBD2,TRBV24-1,.,TGTGCCACCAGCGCGGGGAGCGGGAGCTCCTACAATGAGCAGTTCTTC,CATSAGSGSSYNEQFF
TRBJ2-7,.,TRBV4-3,once,TGCGCCAGCAGCCAAGATACCAGGTCCTACGAGCAGTACTTC,CASSQDTRSYEQYF
TRBJ1-2,.,TRBV4-3,.,TGCGCCAGCAGCCAAGATCGGAGCCGCTACACCTTC,CASSQDRSRYTF
TRBJ2-3,TRBD1,TRBV11-2,.,TGTGCCAGCAGCCCAACGACAGGGTGGGGAGATACGCAGTATTTT,CASSPTTGWGDTQYF
TRBJ1-1,.,TRBV5-4,.,TGTGCCAGCAGCTTGAAAAGGGGGGATAACACTGAAGCTTTCTTT,CASSLKRGDNTEAFF
TRBJ1-1,.,TRBV11-2,once,TGTGCCAGCAGCTTCCCTTCTTTACATCGGACAGTCAGTGAAGCTTTCTTT,CASSFPSLHRTVSEAFF
TRBJ2-4,TRBD2,TRBV6-5,.,TGTGCCAGCAGTCCGCCGGGGGGAAACATTCAGTACTTC,CASSPPGGNIQYF
TRBJ2-1,.,TRBV5-1,.,TGCGCCACCCGAAGTTCCCAAGGAAGTGAGCAGTTCTTC,CATRSSQGSEQFF
TRBJ1-2,.,TRBV7-9,.,TGTGCCAGCAGCTGGTCAGGTGTCGATGGCTACACCTTC,CASSWSGVDGYTF
TRBJ1-1,.,TRBV5-1,.,TGCGCCAGCAATCCAGGGAACACTGAAGCTTTCTTT,CASNPGNTEAFF
TRBJ2-5,TRBD1,TRBV18,.,TGTGCCAGCTCACTTGACGTGGGGACAGGGGGAGAGACCCAGTACTTC,CASSLDVGTGGETQYF
TRBJ1-4,TRBD1,TRBV4-2,.,TGTGCCAGCAGCCAAGTCCAAACAGGGGATGAAAAACTGTTTTTT,CASSQVQTGDEKLFF
TRBJ1-1,.,TRBV30,.,TGTGCCTGGGGCAGGACAGATGAAGCTTTCTTT,CAWGRTDEAFF
TRBJ1-2,.,TRBV5-1,.,TGCGCCAGCAGCTTAACCGGGGACTACACCTTC,CASSLTGDYTF
TRBJ1-2,.,TRBV6-1,.,TGTGCCAGCAGTCCCGGGGATTATGGCTACACCTTC,CASSPGDYGYTF
TRBJ2-7,TRBD1,TRBV28,.,TGTGCCAGCACCATGCTCGGGACAGGCAATTACGAGCAGTACTTC,CASTMLGTGNYEQYF
TRBJ2-7,TRBD1,TRBV5-1,.,TGCGCCAGCAGCTTGGAGGGACAGGGATCCTACGAGCAGTACTTC,CASSLEGQGSYEQYF
TRBJ2-7,.,TRBV7-6,once,TGTGCCAGCAGCCGCGAGGATCGCGGCGAGCAGTACTTC,CASSREDRGEQYF
TRBJ1-6,TRBD1,TRBV28,.,TGTGCCAGCAGTGGGGGACAGCATAATTCACCCCTCCACTTT,CASSGGQHNSPLHF
TRBJ1-2,TRBD1,TRBV4-2,few,TGTGCCAGCAGCCCACTGGGACAGGGATTGGGGAGCTATGGCTACACCTTC,CASSPLGQGLGSYGYTF
TRBJ2-1,TRBD2,TRBV11-3,once,TGTGCCAGCAGCGAAGCGGGGGCCCTTAACTTCAATGAGCAGTTCTTC,CASSEAGALNFNEQFF
TRBJ2-7,TRBD2,TRBV6-5,.,TGTGCCAGCAGTCAGCGGGAGGGAGACGAGCAGTACTTC,CASSQREGDEQYF
TRBJ1-4,.,TRBV6-5,.,TGTGCCAGCAGCCCGGGGACGACCGAAAAACTGTTTTTT,CASSPGTTEKLFF
TRBJ1-1,.,TRBV28,.,TGTGCCAGCAGTTCAGTGGCCCGGAGCAGGGACACTGAAGCTTTCTTT,CASSSVARSRDTEAFF
TRBJ2-1,TRBD2,TRBV5-1,.,TGCGCCAGCAGCTTACTAGCGGGACAGAACAATGAGCAGTTCTTC,CASSLLAGQNNEQFF
TRBJ2-7,TRBD2,TRBV18,.,TGTGCCAGCTCACCAATCCTAGCGGGAGTTAGCTACGAGCAGTACTTC,CASSPILAGVSYEQYF
TRBJ1-5,TRBD1,TRBV28,.,TGTGCCAGCAGGACAGGGGGCAATCAGCCCCAGCATTTT,CASRTGGNQPQHF
TRBJ1-1,TRBD1,TRBV19,.,TGTGCCAGTAGTGTGGACAGGGCTACTGAAGCTTTCTTT,CASSVDRATEAFF
TRBJ2-7,.,TRBV6-1,.,TGTGCCAGCAGTGGGGCCGGGACTCCAGGGGCCTACGAGCAGTACTTC,CASSGAGTPGAYEQYF
TRBJ2-7,TRBD1,TRBV5-1,.,TGCGCCAGCAGCTTTGGGACAGGGCACGAGCAGTACTTC,CASSFGTGHEQYF
TRBJ1-1,.,TRBV6-5,.,TGTGCCAGCAGTTACAGCAACACTGAAGCTTTCTTT,CASSYSNTEAFF
TRBJ2-1,.,TRBV5-1,.,TGCGCCAGCAGCTTGGGGACAGCAGGGGATGAGCAGTTCTTC,CASSLGTAGDEQFF
TRBJ2-6,.,TRBV28,.,TGTGCAACAGGCCGCTCTGGGGCCAACGTCCTGACTTTC,CATGRSGANVLTF